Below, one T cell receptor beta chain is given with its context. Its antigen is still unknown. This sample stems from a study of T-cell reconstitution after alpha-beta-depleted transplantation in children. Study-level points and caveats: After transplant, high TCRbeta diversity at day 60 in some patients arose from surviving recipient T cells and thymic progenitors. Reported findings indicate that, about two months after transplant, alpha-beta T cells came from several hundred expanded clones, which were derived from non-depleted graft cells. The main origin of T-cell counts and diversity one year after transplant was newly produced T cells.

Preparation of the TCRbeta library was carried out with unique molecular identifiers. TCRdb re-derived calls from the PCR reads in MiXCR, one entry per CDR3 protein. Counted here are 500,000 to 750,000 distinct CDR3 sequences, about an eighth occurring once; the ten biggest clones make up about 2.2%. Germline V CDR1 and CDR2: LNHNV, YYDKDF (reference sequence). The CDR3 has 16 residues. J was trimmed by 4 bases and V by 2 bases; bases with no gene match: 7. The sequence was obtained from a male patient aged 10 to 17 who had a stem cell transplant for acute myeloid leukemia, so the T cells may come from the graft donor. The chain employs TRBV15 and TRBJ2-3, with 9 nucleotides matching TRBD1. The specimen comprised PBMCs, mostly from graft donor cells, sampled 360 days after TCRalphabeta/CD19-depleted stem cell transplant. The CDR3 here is CATSRPRDRAADTQYF. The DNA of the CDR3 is TGTGCCACCAGCAGACCCCGGGACAGGGCTGCAGATACGCAGTATTTT.